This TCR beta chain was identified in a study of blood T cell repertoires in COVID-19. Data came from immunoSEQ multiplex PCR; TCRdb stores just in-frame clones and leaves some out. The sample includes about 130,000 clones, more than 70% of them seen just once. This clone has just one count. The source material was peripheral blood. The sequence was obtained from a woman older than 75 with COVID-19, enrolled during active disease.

CDR3 nucleotide sequence: TGTGCCAGCAGCCCGGACAGCTATCTCTATGGCTACACCTTC. The encoded protein is CASSPDSYLYGYTF. This rearrangement joins TRBV5-5 to TRBJ1-2, with D maybe TRBD1 (6 bases). CDR3 size: 14 residues. Trimming removed 4 bases from V and 4 bases from J, with 14 bases in between. CDR1 and CDR2 (germline): SGHKS, YYEKEE (reference sequence).